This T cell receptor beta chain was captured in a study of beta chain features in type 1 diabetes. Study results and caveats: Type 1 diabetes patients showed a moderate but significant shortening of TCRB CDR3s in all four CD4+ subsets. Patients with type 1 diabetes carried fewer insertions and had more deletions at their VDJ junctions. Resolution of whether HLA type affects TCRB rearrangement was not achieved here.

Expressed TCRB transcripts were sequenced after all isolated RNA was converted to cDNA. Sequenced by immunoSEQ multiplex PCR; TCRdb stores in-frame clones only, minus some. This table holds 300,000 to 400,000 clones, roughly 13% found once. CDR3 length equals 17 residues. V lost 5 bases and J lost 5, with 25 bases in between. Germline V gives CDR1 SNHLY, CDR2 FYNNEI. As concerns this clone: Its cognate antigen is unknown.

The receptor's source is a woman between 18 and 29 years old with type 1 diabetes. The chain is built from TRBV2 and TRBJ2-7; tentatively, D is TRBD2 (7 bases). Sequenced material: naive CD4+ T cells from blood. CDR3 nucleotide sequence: TGTGCCAGCAGTATCAGGGGCACTTCGTTGGGAGGGAACGAGCAGTACTTC. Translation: CASSIRGTSLGGNEQYF.